What follows describes a single T cell receptor (beta chain). The data are from a study of T-cell memory formation after mild COVID-19. The germline V and J ends were trimmed by 2 bases and 0 bases, with 5 bases remaining between them. The CDR3 contains 14 residues. Looked up from germline, CDR1 is SGHTA and CDR2 is FQGNSA. In TCRdb, the 5' RACE reads were re-called with MiXCR into one record per CDR3 protein. The table has around 440,000 distinct CDR3 sequences, about 20% seen once; the top ten hold 9% to 15%. This receptor was obtained from an adult woman who had mild COVID-19 (a few samples of this study predate the infection). Cell type and time point are not known. The V call is TRBV7-2, the J call TRBJ1-3; no clear D gene. Sequenced: PBMCs or a T cell subset sorted from them (not recorded which). The CDR3 here is CASSLSFSGNTIYF. CDR3 nucleotides: TGTGCCAGCAGCTTAAGCTTCTCTGGAAACACCATATATTTT. The full variable domain, rest sourced from reference TRBV7-2 and TRBJ1-3, is GAGVSQSPSNKVTEKGKDVELRCDPISGHTALYWYRQSLGQGLEFLIYFQGNSAPDKSGLPSDRFSAERTGGSVSTLTIQRTQQEDSAVYLCASSLSFSGNTIYFGEGSWLTVV.